Each of the 4 T cell receptor beta chains below was sequenced from the same sample in a study of shared clonotypes between healthy human individuals. Only in-frame clones appear in the TCRdb table, and some are missing; sequencing was by immunoSEQ multiplex PCR. The data hold millions of clones, with roughly 95% observed a single time. Naive CD8 cells, CD45RO-negative and positively selected for CCR7, excluded terminally differentiated effector memory CD45RA+ cells. Sample: naive CD8+ T cells sorted from blood. The receptors stem from a man between 18 and 29 years old in good health.

The CDR3 DNA is TGTGCCTGGGGGGGTGGAGGGTTGGACAATGAGCAGTTCTTC. Amino acids: CAWGGGGLDNEQFF. J is TRBJ2-1 and V is TRBV30; possibly TRBD2 for D (6 bases). CDR3 length: 14 residues. Germline assignment: CDR1 GTSNPN and CDR2 SVGIG (reference sequence). V dropped 5 bases and J dropped 5 bases, with 16 bases sitting between them.

The chain carries TRBV5-1 and TRBJ2-3; 7 bases align to TRBD1. Germline values: CDR1 SGHRS, CDR2 YFSETQ. J was trimmed by 0 bases and V by 7 bases; bases with no gene match: 11. CDR3 length: 16 amino acids. DNA of the CDR3: TGCGCCAGCGCTAATATCGGGACAGCTAGCACAGATACGCAGTATTTT. It is translated as CASANIGTASTDTQYF.

This chain connects TRBV11-2 to TRBJ2-2; unclear D gene. Germline V gives CDR1 SGHAT, CDR2 FQNNGV. The CDR3 contains 13 residues. V was pared by 0 bases and J by 7 bases, with 6 bases between. In DNA, the CDR3 is TGTGCCAGCAGCTTAGATGGGGACGGGGAGCTGTTTTTT. This encodes CASSLDGDGELFF.

This clone was seen a single time. The V gene is TRBV7-3, the J gene TRBJ2-3; no firm D call. The V end was cut by 4 bases, the J end by 3 bases, with 14 bases between. The length of the CDR3 is 15 residues. Looked up from germline, CDR1 is SGHTA and CDR2 is FQGTGA. CDR3 nucleotide sequence: TGTGCCAGCAGCTCCCGTAATCGGATTACAGATACGCAGTATTTT. Translation gives CASSSRNRITDTQYF.